This entry lists 24 T cell receptor beta chains sequenced from one sample in a study of shared clonotypes between healthy human individuals. Using immunoSEQ multiplex PCR, the repertoire was profiled, and TCRdb retains in-frame clones only, with some absent. Altogether about 670,000 clones are present, about two thirds being singletons, with the ten largest covering about 2%. Source material: memory CD4+ T cells sorted from blood. The subset was: CD45RA-negative fraction. The receptors derive from a woman between 25 and 40 years old in good health.

This clone was seen once. This chain joins TRBV7-9 and TRBJ2-3; D is perhaps TRBD2 (6 bases). Germline V gene sequence: CDR1 SEHNR, CDR2 FQNEAQ (reference sequence). Trimming pared 9 bases from V and 1 base from J, leaving 20 bases between. The CDR3 runs 16 residues. CDR3 in amino acids: CASIPGGGGGTDTQYF. As DNA, the CDR3 is TGTGCCAGTATACCGGGCGGCGGCGGGGGCACAGATACGCAGTATTTT.

The rearrangement joins TRBV19 to TRBJ1-5, with a weak D call TRBD1 (6 bases). The germline V and J ends were trimmed by 4 bases and 2 bases, with 21 bases remaining between them. Looked up from germline, CDR1 is LNHDA and CDR2 is SQIVND (reference sequence). CDR3 length: 18 residues. The CDR3 bases are TGTGCCAGTAGTACAAGTGGGAAGACAGGTGGTCGCAATCAGCCCCAGCATTTT. Translated, it gives CASSTSGKTGGRNQPQHF.

The rearrangement joins TRBV2 to TRBJ2-2, with D perhaps matching TRBD2 (5 bases). V shed 5 bases and J shed 5 bases, with 12 bases lying between them. The CDR3 loop spans 14 amino acids. Germline CDR1 and CDR2: SNHLY and FYNNEI. CDR3 amino acids: CASSPGRRTGELFF. CDR3 DNA: TGTGCCAGCAGTCCAGGCCGGAGGACCGGGGAGCTGTTTTTT.

V usage is TRBV6-1 and J usage is TRBJ1-1; tentatively, D is TRBD1 (6 bases). This CDR3 has 14 residues. Germline CDR1 reads MNHNS; CDR2 reads SASEGT. Trimming stripped 0 bases from V and 7 bases from J, with 12 bases between. The CDR3 is CASSEAWGQVEAFF. The DNA of the CDR3 is TGTGCCAGCAGTGAAGCCTGGGGGCAGGTTGAAGCTTTCTTT.

The gene calls are TRBV10-2 and TRBJ2-5; either TRBD1 or TRBD2 may supply D (5 bases each). Trimming pared 3 bases from V and 4 bases from J, leaving 12 bases between. Germline values: CDR1 WSHSY, CDR2 SAAADI. The length of the CDR3 is 14 residues. The CDR3 nucleotides are TGCGCCAGCAGTGATGGCGATGGGGGAGAGACCCAGTACTTC. Encoded protein: CASSDGDGGETQYF.

This clone was detected only a few times. The chain joins TRBV5-1 to TRBJ2-7; 7 nucleotides agree with TRBD1. The CDR3 spans 14 residues. V lost 3 bases to trimming and J lost 1 base; unmatched junction nucleotides: 4. Germline CDR1 SGHRS, CDR2 YFSETQ. CDR3 coding DNA: TGCGCCAGCAGCTGGATGACAGGGTCCTACGAGCAGTACTTC. Its translation is CASSWMTGSYEQYF.

This clone has just a few counts. The V and J genes are TRBV10-3 and TRBJ1-3; D uncertain. The CDR3 is 13 residues long. Trimming took off 11 bases at V and 0 bases at J, with 11 bases between the two ends. CDR1 ENHRY and CDR2 SYGVKD come from the germline V gene. In nucleotides, the CDR3 is TGTGCCCTCCGCACGAACTCTGGAAACACCATATATTTT. It specifies CALRTNSGNTIYF.

The V and J genes are TRBV11-2 and TRBJ2-7, with D possibly TRBD1 on 5 matching bases. The CDR3 is made up of 14 amino acids. Germline CDR1 is SGHAT and CDR2 is FQNNGV. The V end was cut by 5 bases, the J end by 7 bases, with 18 bases between. The CDR3 protein is CASSPRQGGKEQYF. The CDR3 DNA follows: TGTGCCAGCAGCCCAAGGCAGGGCGGCAAGGAGCAGTACTTC.

The CDR3: CASSEPWRGSSYEQYF. The CDR3 DNA sequence: TGTGCCAGCAGTGAACCGTGGAGGGGGAGCTCCTACGAGCAGTACTTC. The chain carries TRBV6-1 and TRBJ2-7; D is perhaps TRBD1 or TRBD2 (6 bases each). V shed 2 bases and J shed 0 bases, with 14 bases lying between them. Germline V gives CDR1 MNHNS, CDR2 SASEGT. CDR3 length: 16 amino acids.

The genes are TRBV25-1 and TRBJ2-3, with 10 bases that match TRBD2. V shed 5 bases and J 0 bases; nucleotides not matched to a gene: 8. CDR3 length: 17 residues. The germline gives CDR1 MGHDK, CDR2 SYGVNS. This CDR3 is CASSPGLAIPSTDTQYF. The CDR3 bases are TGTGCCAGCAGTCCGGGACTAGCGATTCCTAGCACAGATACGCAGTATTTT. The full variable domain, its missing parts supplied by reference TRBV25-1 and TRBJ2-3, is EADIYQTPRYLVIGTGKKITLECSQTMGHDKMYWYQQDPGMELHLIHYSYGVNSTEKGDLSSESTVSRIRTEHFPLTLESARPSHTSQYLCASSPGLAIPSTDTQYFGPGTRLTVL.

The chain is built from TRBV28 and TRBJ2-7, with 10 bases aligning to TRBD1. CDR3 size: 15 residues. V lost 6 bases and J lost 5; bases outside the gene matches: 10. The germline gives CDR1 MDHEN, CDR2 SYDVKM. The CDR3, as DNA: TGTGCCAGCAGCCCGAGAGGGACAGGGGTACACGAGCAGTACTTC. Amino acids: CASSPRGTGVHEQYF. Drawing the rest from reference TRBV28 and TRBJ2-7, the complete variable domain is DVKVTQSSRYLVKRTGEKVFLECVQDMDHENMFWYRQDPGLGLRLIYFSYDVKMKEKGDIPEGYSVSREKKERFSLILESASTNQTSMYLCASSPRGTGVHEQYFGPGTRLTVT.

Notes on this clone: In the same sample, other DNA sequences code for this CDR3. In DNA, the CDR3 is TGTGCCAGCAGAGATCCGGGCCCCTACGAGCAGTACTTC. This sequence encodes CASRDPGPYEQYF. The V and J genes are TRBV6-1 and TRBJ2-7, with D unresolved. Trimming stripped 6 bases from V and 2 bases from J, with 11 bases between. CDR3 length equals 13 residues. Germline V lookup: CDR1 MNHNS, CDR2 SASEGT.

Written as DNA, the CDR3 is TGTGCCAGCAGCGGTAGCGGGAGGCCCTCCTACGAGCAGTACTTC. Its translation is CASSGSGRPSYEQYF. This sequence joins TRBV6-1 and TRBJ2-7, with TRBD2 matching 10 bases. CDR1 is MNHNS, CDR2 SASEGT, per germline. The V and J ends lost 6 bases and 0 bases, in that order; junction bases with no gene match: 5. The CDR3 totals 15 residues.

J is TRBJ2-7 and V is TRBV29-1; the match to TRBD1 covers 9 bases. CDR3 length equals 14 residues. V trimming: 3 bases; J trimming: 6 bases; junction bases outside the gene matches: 9. Per the germline V gene, CDR1 is SQVTM and CDR2 is ANQGSEA. The CDR3 reads CSVEGQGVRSEQYF. CDR3 DNA: TGCAGCGTTGAGGGACAGGGAGTACGCAGCGAGCAGTACTTC.

Points on this clone: This sample includes further DNA sequences coding for the same CDR3. V is TRBV27 and J is TRBJ2-7; TRBD1 matches at 8 bases. J was trimmed by 4 bases and V by 3 bases; bases with no gene match: 2. Looked up from germline, CDR1 is MNHEY and CDR2 is SMNVEV (reference sequence). This CDR3 is built from 13 residues. The CDR3 loop reads CASSLRQGYEQYF. DNA for the CDR3: TGTGCCAGCAGTTTGCGACAGGGGTACGAGCAGTACTTC.

The CDR3 spells CASSQGGQVYEQYF. The DNA of the CDR3 is TGTGCCAGCAGCCAAGGTGGACAGGTCTACGAGCAGTACTTC. The chain joins TRBV6-5 to TRBJ2-7, with 7 bases identical to TRBD1. J gave up 3 bases and V 6 bases, and 8 bases lay outside the gene matches. This CDR3 is 14 amino acids long. The germline V gene encodes CDR1 MNHEY and CDR2 SVGAGI.

The chain employs TRBV11-2 and TRBJ2-7; no definite D call. This CDR3 contains 16 residues. Germline CDR1 is SGHAT and CDR2 is FQNNGV. V was cut by 0 bases and J by 0 bases, with 12 bases left in between. CDR3 nucleotide sequence: TGTGCCAGCAGCTTAGACCGGGTCCCAAACTCCTACGAGCAGTACTTC. Its protein product is CASSLDRVPNSYEQYF. The whole variable domain, filled in from reference TRBV11-2 and TRBJ2-7, reads EAGVAQSPRYKIIEKRQSVAFWCNPISGHATLYWYQQILGQGPKLLIQFQNNGVVDDSQLPKDRFSAERLKGVDSTLKIQPAKLEDSAVYLCASSLDRVPNSYEQYFGPGTRLTVT.

This chain links TRBV13 with TRBJ2-7; 10 nucleotides align to TRBD2. The CDR3 sequence is 15 residues long. Germline V gives CDR1 PRHDT, CDR2 FYEKMQ (reference sequence). V lost 4 bases, J lost 6 bases, and 9 bases stayed unmatched. CDR3 coding DNA: TGTGCCAGCAGCTACCTCAGCGGGAGGGGCGGCGAGCAGTACTTC. This encodes CASSYLSGRGGEQYF.

The chain couples TRBV7-9 to TRBJ2-1; TRBD2 might be the D (6 bases). Germline V gene sequence: CDR1 SEHNR, CDR2 FQNEAQ (reference sequence). The CDR3 runs to 19 residues. The V end lost 5 bases, the J end lost 2 bases, and 25 bases lay between the germline ends. The CDR3 reads CASSRWGISGGNTYNEQFF. The CDR3 nucleotides are TGTGCCAGCAGCCGATGGGGCATCAGCGGAGGGAACACCTACAATGAGCAGTTCTTC.

The chain combines TRBV19 with TRBJ2-1; 12 nucleotides match TRBD1. The junction had 7 bases not matched to a gene; V was cut back by 1 base and J by 6 bases. The germline V gene encodes CDR1 LNHDA and CDR2 SQIVND (reference sequence). The CDR3 is 17 residues long. CDR3 protein: CASSIASGTGGFNEQFF. The DNA of the CDR3 is TGTGCCAGTAGTATAGCGTCCGGGACAGGGGGCTTCAATGAGCAGTTCTTC. The variable domain in full, completed from reference TRBV19 and TRBJ2-1, reads DGGITQSPKYLFRKEGQNVTLSCEQNLNHDAMYWYRQDPGQGLRLIYYSQIVNDFQKGDIAEGYSVSREKKESFPLTVTSAQKNPTAFYLCASSIASGTGGFNEQFFGPGTRLTVL.

This clone was counted only a few times. The chain has TRBV14 and TRBJ2-5; D unclear. Per germline, CDR1 SGHDN and CDR2 FVKESK. This CDR3 is 14 amino acids long. The V and J ends lost 6 bases and 0 bases respectively, with 11 bases between them. The CDR3 protein is CASSPTLYQETQYF. As DNA, the CDR3 is TGTGCCAGCAGTCCAACTTTGTACCAAGAGACCCAGTACTTC.

The V gene is TRBV7-2, the J gene TRBJ2-5, with 7 bases identical to TRBD2. Germline V gene data show CDR1 as SGHTA and CDR2 as FQGNSA. There are 16 residues in the CDR3. V gave up 5 bases and J gave up 5 bases; unmatched junction bases: 14. CDR3: CASSNPAGRAWETQYF. The CDR3 bases are TGTGCCAGCAGCAATCCAGCAGGGAGGGCCTGGGAGACCCAGTACTTC.

The chain recombines TRBV27 with TRBJ1-1, with D hard to call. The V and J ends lost 5 bases and 1 base respectively, with 8 bases between them. Germline CDR1 MNHEY, CDR2 SMNVEV (reference sequence). The CDR3 has 13 amino acids. The CDR3 loop reads CASSGRGNTEAFF. CDR3 nucleotides: TGTGCCAGCAGTGGGCGCGGGAACACTGAAGCTTTCTTT.

J is TRBJ2-7 and V is TRBV2; no definite D call. Germline assignment: CDR1 SNHLY and CDR2 FYNNEI. There are 18 residues in the CDR3. The germline V and J ends were trimmed by 6 bases and 2 bases, with 26 bases remaining between them. DNA for the CDR3: TGTGCCAGCAGGGCGGAGCTGGGTTTTGAGTTTTCCCCCTACGAGCAGTACTTC. Amino acids: CASRAELGFEFSPYEQYF.